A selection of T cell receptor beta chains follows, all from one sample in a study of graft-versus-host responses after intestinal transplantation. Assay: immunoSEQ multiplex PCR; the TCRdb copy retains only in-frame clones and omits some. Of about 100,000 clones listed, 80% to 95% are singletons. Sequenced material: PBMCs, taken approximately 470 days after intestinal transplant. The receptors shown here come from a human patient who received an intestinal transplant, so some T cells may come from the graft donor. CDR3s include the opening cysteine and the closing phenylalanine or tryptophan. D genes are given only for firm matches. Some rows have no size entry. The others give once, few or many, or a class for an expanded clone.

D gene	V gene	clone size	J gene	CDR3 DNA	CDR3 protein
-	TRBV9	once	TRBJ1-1	TGTGCCAGCAGCGAACAGGGCTCGAACACTGAAGCTTTCTTT	CASSEQGSNTEAFF
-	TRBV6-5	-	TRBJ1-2	TGTGCCAGCAGTTATGGGTCTGGCTACACCTTC	CASSYGSGYTF
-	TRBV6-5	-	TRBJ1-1	TGTGCCAGCAGTTCCCCTTTGGGGAATCTAGTGGCTGAAGCTTTCTTT	CASSSPLGNLVAEAFF
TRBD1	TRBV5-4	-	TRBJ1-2	TGTGCCAGCAGCCCTACTCCGGGACAGGGACCCTCTGGCTACACCTTC	CASSPTPGQGPSGYTF
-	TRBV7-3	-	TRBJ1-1	TGTGCCAGCAGCTTTCTTTGTGAGAGTTGCTGGACTGAAGCTTTCTTT	CASSFLCESCWTEAFF
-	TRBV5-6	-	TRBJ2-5	TGTGCCAGCAGCTGGGGCCGGGCTGAAGAGACCCAGTACTTC	CASSWGRAEETQYF
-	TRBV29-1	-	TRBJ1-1	TGCAGCGTTGAAGGTTTGGGCAGGACGAACACTGAAGCTTTCTTT	CSVEGLGRTNTEAFF
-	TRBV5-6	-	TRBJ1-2	TGTGCCAGCAGCTTGGCCGCCGATGGCTACACCTTC	CASSLAADGYTF
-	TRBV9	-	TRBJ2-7	TGTGCCAGCAGCCCGTCCCAGACAGTTTACGAGCAGTACTTC	CASSPSQTVYEQYF
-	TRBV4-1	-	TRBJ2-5	TGCGCCAGCAGCCAAGATCCCACCGAGACCCAGTACTTC	CASSQDPTETQYF
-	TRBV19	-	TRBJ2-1	TGTGCCAGTACCCCCTTTAGGGATTTCGGCAATGAGCAGTTCTTC	CASTPFRDFGNEQFF
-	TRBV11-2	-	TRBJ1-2	TGTGCCAGCAGCTTAGGGCCCTATGGCTACACCTTC	CASSLGPYGYTF
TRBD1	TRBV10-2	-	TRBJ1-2	TGCGCCAGCAAGGCGACAGGGGACTATGGCTACACCTTC	CASKATGDYGYTF
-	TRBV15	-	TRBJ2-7	TGTGCCACCAGCAGAGACAAGGGGCCGAGCTCCTACGAGCAGTACTTC	CATSRDKGPSSYEQYF
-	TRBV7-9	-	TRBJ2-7	TGTGCCAGCAGCTTTTCGGAGCAGTACTTC	CASSFSEQYF
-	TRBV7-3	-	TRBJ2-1	TGTGCCAGCAGCTTAGGTCATTTCAATGAGCAGTTCTTC	CASSLGHFNEQFF
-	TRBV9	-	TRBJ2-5	TGTGCCAGCGGGGGCCCCCAAGAGACCCAGTACTTC	CASGGPQETQYF
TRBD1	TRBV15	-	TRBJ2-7	TGTGCCACCAGCACTGGACCGGGACAGGGACCCTACGAGCAGTACTTC	CATSTGPGQGPYEQYF
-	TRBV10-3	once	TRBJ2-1	TGTGCCACGTTTCAGAGCCAGCTCTCCTACAATGAGCAGTTCTTC	CATFQSQLSYNEQFF
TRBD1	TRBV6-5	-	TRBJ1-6	TGTGCCACCGGACAGGGGTTGGCTTCACCCCTCCACTTT	CATGQGLASPLHF
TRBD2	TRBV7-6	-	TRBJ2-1	TGTGCCAGCAGCCCAGAAAGGGGTCTAGCGGGGGGCAATGAGCAGTTCTTC	CASSPERGLAGGNEQFF